Below are 24 T cell receptor beta chains sequenced from a single sample in a study of blood T cell repertoires in COVID-19. Some clones are missing from TCRdb's copy, which holds only in-frame ones; the method was immunoSEQ multiplex PCR. The sample carries some 70,000 clones, around 83% recorded once. Source material: peripheral blood. These receptors were obtained from a man in his fifties or sixties with active COVID-19.

This chain links TRBV6-5 with TRBJ2-2; D is ambiguous. CDR3 length equals 13 residues. In germline, CDR1 is MNHEY, CDR2 SVGAGI. V lost 6 bases, J lost 9 bases, and 14 bases lay in between. This chain's CDR3 is CASRTMGSWELFF. CDR3 DNA: TGTGCCAGCAGAACGATGGGTAGCTGGGAGCTGTTTTTT.

V and J are TRBV7-3 and TRBJ1-1, with D possibly being TRBD1 (5 bases). Germline V gene data show CDR1 as SGHTA and CDR2 as FQGTGA. Trimming took off 5 bases at V and 4 bases at J, with 14 bases between the two ends. This CDR3 region has 14 residues. CDR3 coding DNA: TGTGCCAGCAGCCCCGGGGGAGGAAGCACTGAAGCTTTCTTT. Translation gives CASSPGGGSTEAFF.

V and J are TRBV30 and TRBJ2-7; perhaps TRBD2 as D (5 bases). This CDR3 has 14 amino acids. Germline values: CDR1 GTSNPN, CDR2 SVGIG (reference sequence). V was clipped by 1 base and J by 6 bases, with 16 bases between them. CDR3 amino acids: CAWSARGPQGEQYV. In DNA, the CDR3 is TGTGCCTGGAGTGCTCGCGGGCCACAAGGCGAGCAGTACGTC.

The chain uses TRBV2 and TRBJ1-2; D unclear. The length of the CDR3 is 13 residues. The ends were cut back, 4 bases at V and 4 bases at J, with 10 bases in the middle. CDR1 and CDR2 (germline): SNHLY, FYNNEI. Here the CDR3 DNA reads TGTGCCAGCAGTGTCCAGACGGGCTATGGCTACACCTTC. Translating it yields CASSVQTGYGYTF.

V and J are TRBV25-1 and TRBJ1-4, with D perhaps TRBD1 (6 bases). V was cut by 4 bases and J by 0 bases, with 6 bases left in between. This CDR3 is built from 14 residues. In germline, CDR1 is MGHDK, CDR2 SYGVNS. In DNA, the CDR3 is TGTGCCAGCAGTGGGACAGCAACTAATGAAAAACTGTTTTTT. This translates into CASSGTATNEKLFF.

The gene calls are TRBV11-2 and TRBJ1-3; 8 bases align to TRBD1. Germline CDR1 SGHAT, CDR2 FQNNGV. With V trimmed by 1 base and J by 0 bases, 8 bases remained unmatched. CDR3 size: 18 residues. The CDR3 DNA reads TGTGCCAGCAGCTTAGCTATCGGGACAGGACGCTCTGGAAACACCATATATTTT. Encoded protein: CASSLAIGTGRSGNTIYF.

This chain links TRBV27 with TRBJ2-2; 12 bases line up with TRBD1. Germline CDR1 MNHEY, CDR2 SMNVEV (reference sequence). The CDR3 is 15 amino acids. Unmatched junction bases numbered 6, after V lost 6 bases and J lost 7 bases. The CDR3 bases are TGTGCCAGCAGCCAAGGGACAGGGGGCGGCGGGGAGCTGTTTTTT. Its translation: CASSQGTGGGGELFF.

This sequence joins TRBV3-1 (or the pseudogene TRBV3-2) and TRBJ2-7; D gene uncertain. Trimming left V 0 bases short and J 0 bases short, with 12 bases between. Per germline, CDR1 LGHDT and CDR2 YNNKEL (reference sequence). CDR3 length: 16 amino acids. CDR3 bases: TGTGCCAGCAGCCAAGATTCCCCCGGTCACTCCTACGAGCAGTACTTC. As protein: CASSQDSPGHSYEQYF.

The rearrangement uses TRBV14 and TRBJ1-2; D not certain. The germline gives CDR1 SGHDN, CDR2 FVKESK. The CDR3 spans 15 residues. Deletions cut 0 bases from V and 3 bases from J, with 11 bases between. CDR3 sequence (DNA): TGTGCCAGCAGCCAAGATAGCCCCTCGCACTATGGCTACACCTTC. This encodes CASSQDSPSHYGYTF.

The chain joins TRBV7-9 to TRBJ2-5, with 11 positions matching TRBD2. Germline CDR1 and CDR2: SEHNR and FQNEAQ (reference sequence). This CDR3 is 16 amino acids long. The J segment lost 3 bases and the V segment lost 1 base, leaving 4 bases of the junction unmatched. CDR3: CASSLVGLAVKETQYF. In DNA form, the CDR3 reads TGTGCCAGCAGCTTAGTGGGACTAGCGGTGAAAGAGACCCAGTACTTC.

The rearrangement joins TRBV7-8 to TRBJ2-2, with 9 bases fitting TRBD1. This CDR3 contains 18 residues. From germline, CDR1 is SGHVS and CDR2 FQNEAQ. Trimming cost V 3 bases and J 0 bases; bases outside gene matches: 8. Written as DNA, the CDR3 is TGTGCCAGCAGCTTTACAGGGGGCCACCCCTCGAACACCGGGGAGCTGTTTTTT. As protein: CASSFTGGHPSNTGELFF.

The chain combines TRBV5-4 with TRBJ2-7, with 9 bases fitting TRBD1. Germline CDR1 and CDR2: SGHNT and YYREEE (reference sequence). This CDR3 is built from 15 residues. The V gene end was trimmed by 5 bases and the J gene end by 2 bases; junction bases not matched to a gene: 8. The CDR3 is CASSAGTGTPYEQYF. The CDR3 region has the DNA TGTGCCAGCAGTGCTGGGACAGGGACGCCCTACGAGCAGTACTTC.

This chain links TRBV6-1 with TRBJ1-5; no reliable D call. CDR3 size: 15 residues. Trimming left V 3 bases short and J 3 bases short, with 12 bases between. Germline-derived CDR1 and CDR2 are MNHNS and SASEGT. CDR3 protein: CASSDDRGYNQPQHF. CDR3 in DNA: TGTGCCAGCAGTGATGATCGAGGGTACAATCAGCCCCAGCATTTT.

This chain connects TRBV24-1 to TRBJ2-3; 11 bases fit TRBD2. CDR3 length: 16 residues. In germline, CDR1 is KGHDR, CDR2 SFDVKD. The ends lost 5 bases at V and 6 bases at J; junction bases unmatched: 9. CDR3 sequence (DNA): TGTGCCACCAGTGCCCGGAGTAGCGGGAGGGGGGATACGCAGTATTTT. Its protein is CATSARSSGRGDTQYF.

The chain employs TRBV4-1 and TRBJ2-1; 11 bases map to TRBD2. This CDR3 region has 15 residues. Germline CDR1 MGHRA, CDR2 YSYEKL. V was clipped by 6 bases and J by 2 bases; unmatched bases: 3. CDR3 nucleotide sequence: TGCGCCAGCAGTCTAGCGGGAGGCGCCTACAATGAGCAGTTCTTC. Translating it yields CASSLAGGAYNEQFF.

The chain has TRBV11-2 and TRBJ2-1; TRBD1 matches 7 bases. Germline assignment: CDR1 SGHAT and CDR2 FQNNGV. Germline trimming cut 1 base from V and 15 bases from J; bases unmatched to any gene: 6. The CDR3 runs to 12 residues. Here the CDR3 DNA reads TGTGCCAGCAGCTTAGTTGCAGGGGGTCGGTTCTTC. This gives the protein CASSLVAGGRFF.

Worth noting for this clone: The same CDR3 is also encoded by other DNA sequences in this sample. The chain combines TRBV12-3 or TRBV12-4 with TRBJ1-3; no firm D call. This CDR3 is 10 amino acids long. Trimming removed 6 bases at V and 6 bases at J, with 3 bases between. CDR3 bases: TGTGCCAGCAGCTTAAACACCATATATTTT. Its protein is CASSLNTIYF.

The chain employs TRBV5-8 and TRBJ1-1; D is possibly TRBD1 (6 bases). The CDR3 loop spans 16 amino acids. Trimming pared 4 bases from V and 3 bases from J, leaving 19 bases between. Germline V CDR1 and CDR2: SGHTS, YDEGEE. Written as DNA, the CDR3 is TGTGCCAGCAGCCGGAATCGGGACATCCGGGACACTGAAGCTTTCTTT. Its protein product is CASSRNRDIRDTEAFF.

V usage is TRBV7-2 and J usage is TRBJ2-2, with 12 bases fitting TRBD2. Trimming cost V 5 bases and J 8 bases; bases outside gene matches: 6. The germline V gene encodes CDR1 SGHTA and CDR2 FQGNSA. The CDR3 runs to 15 residues. For the CDR3, the DNA is TGTGCCAGCAGCACTCGACTAGCGGGAGCTGGGGAGCTGTTTTTT. Protein sequence: CASSTRLAGAGELFF.

This rearrangement joins TRBV2 to TRBJ1-2; TRBD1 aligns across 10 bases. V was clipped by 6 bases and J by 4 bases; unmatched bases: 2. The CDR3 spans 13 residues. CDR1 is SNHLY, CDR2 FYNNEI, per germline. The CDR3 DNA is TGTGCCAGCAGGACAGGGGGCGCCTATGGCTACACCTTC. Translating gives CASRTGGAYGYTF.

The chain carries TRBV7-8 and TRBJ1-2, with 7 bases aligning to TRBD1. Germline loops: CDR1 SGHVS, CDR2 FQNEAQ. The junction had 8 bases not matched to a gene; V was cut back by 1 base and J by 0 bases. The CDR3 is made up of 17 amino acids. The CDR3 nucleotides are TGTGCCAGCAGCTTAGGGGACAGCCTCTACTCTAACTATGGCTACACCTTC. Translated: CASSLGDSLYSNYGYTF.

The chain joins TRBV21-1 to TRBJ2-3; the D call of TRBD1 is as the table states it, not checked on the DNA. TRBV21-1 represents a pseudogene. This CDR3 spans 17 amino acids. CDR3 sequence (DNA): TGTGCCAGCAGCAAAGCCTCTCAAGGACACCGCACAGATACGCAGTATTTT. It specifies CASSKASQGHRTDTQYF.

The rearrangement joins TRBV6-5 to TRBJ1-1; D not certain. The ends were cut back, 3 bases at V and 6 bases at J, with 20 bases in the middle. The V gene's germline CDR1 is MNHEY and CDR2 SVGAGI. The CDR3 totals 16 residues. The CDR3 DNA sequence: TGTGCCAGCAGTTATTCGGTGGGAGGAGGGCCCGCTGAAGCTTTCTTT. The encoded protein is CASSYSVGGGPAEAFF.

V and J are TRBV7-9 and TRBJ2-2; maybe TRBD1 (5 bases). V shed 8 bases and J shed 4 bases, with 8 bases lying between them. Per the germline V gene, CDR1 is SEHNR and CDR2 is FQNEAQ (reference sequence). The CDR3 has 12 residues. CDR3: CASDRGTGELFF. The CDR3 DNA follows: TGTGCCAGCGACAGAGGCACCGGGGAGCTGTTTTTT.